The 5 T cell receptor beta chains below all came from one sample that was sequenced in a study of T cell repertoires in cytomegalovirus infection. These TCRs are of unknown antigen specificity. TCRdb re-called the reads through MiXCR, storing one row per CDR3 protein. The sample has about half a million distinct CDR3 sequences; roughly 34% are singletons. Sequenced here: cultured PBMCs, sampled from culture after CMV antigen stimulation. These receptor sequences come from a human donor in good health (CMV status not recorded). Some clones in this sample may be carry-over from other donors' samples.

The chain recombines TRBV7-8 with TRBJ2-1; 9 bases map to TRBD2. This CDR3 is 16 amino acids long. CDR1 is SGHVS, CDR2 FQNEAQ, per germline. V was clipped by 1 base and J by 3 bases; unmatched bases: 4. The CDR3 spells CASSLGPSGNYNEQFF. CDR3 bases: TGTGCCAGCAGCTTAGGACCTAGCGGGAACTACAATGAGCAGTTCTTC.

This rearrangement joins TRBV28 to TRBJ1-5; TRBD1 might be the D (6 bases). The germline V gene has CDR1 MDHEN and CDR2 SYDVKM. V was shortened by 7 bases and J by 0 bases, with 10 bases between the two germline ends. This CDR3 contains 14 residues. CDR3 sequence: CASNLQGSNQPQHF. CDR3 DNA sequence: TGTGCCAGCAACTTACAGGGTAGCAATCAGCCCCAGCATTTT. Variable domain in full (rest from reference TRBV28 and TRBJ1-5): DVKVTQSSRYLVKRTGEKVFLECVQDMDHENMFWYRQDPGLGLRLIYFSYDVKMKEKGDIPEGYSVSREKKERFSLILESASTNQTSMYLCASNLQGSNQPQHFGDGTRLSIL.

The rearrangement links TRBV7-2 to TRBJ2-7; TRBD2 matches at 8 bases. This CDR3 region has 15 residues. V dropped 2 bases and J dropped 0; count of bases not matched to a gene: 3. Germline CDR1 SGHTA, CDR2 FQGNSA. The CDR3 loop reads CASSLTAGGSYEQYV. CDR3 bases: TGTGCCAGCAGCTTAACTGCGGGGGGCTCCTACGAGCAGTACGTC.

This clonotype turned up a few times. The chain joins TRBV7-2 to TRBJ2-3; 11 bases line up with TRBD2. The J segment lost 2 bases and the V segment lost 4 bases, leaving 5 bases of the junction unmatched. The length of the CDR3 is 16 residues. CDR1 and CDR2 from the germline V gene are SGHTA and FQGNSA. The CDR3 sequence: CASSSGTSGVTDTQYF. DNA for the CDR3: TGTGCCAGCAGCTCTGGGACTAGCGGAGTCACAGATACGCAGTATTTT.

The chain is built from TRBV10-3 and TRBJ2-7; 7 nucleotides align to TRBD2. After removal of 7 bases from V and 2 bases from J, the junction contained 8 bases not matched to a gene. Germline loops: CDR1 ENHRY, CDR2 SYGVKD. The CDR3 contains 14 residues. Here the CDR3 reads CAIIRTSFPYEQYF. CDR3 DNA: TGTGCCATCATCCGGACTAGTTTTCCCTACGAGCAGTACTTC.